This entry lists 3 T cell receptor beta chains sequenced from one sample in a study of blood T cell repertoires in COVID-19 (TCRdb year 2020). Library prep was done by the immunoSEQ multiplex PCR assay. Imported from immuneACCESS, the table was reduced by TCRdb to in-frame sequences with V and J called. These copies leave out some clones; in studies compared against another copy, an unresolved V gene accounts for under half, and the cause of the remainder is not known. The table for this sample lists about 320,000 clones; about 85% of them were counted only once. Jointly, the top ten make up around 5.9% of the sample. Sequenced material: PBMCs or T cells enriched from blood (not recorded which). These receptors all stem from a woman aged 25 to 39 who had recovered from COVID-19.

This clone was observed once. V gene TRBV9 combines with J gene TRBJ2-7; D gene ambiguous. The CDR3 is 13 residues long. Germline CDR1 and CDR2: SGDLS and YYNGEE. V was clipped by 0 bases and J by 7 bases, with 11 bases between them. The chain's CDR3 is CASSVVSYGEQYF. CDR3 in DNA: TGTGCCAGCAGCGTAGTGTCTTACGGGGAGCAGTACTTC.

The chain is built from TRBV7-9 and TRBJ1-2; TRBD1 might be the D (5 bases). Trimming cost V 5 bases and J 7 bases, with 20 bases left between them. CDR1 is SEHNR and CDR2 is FQNEAQ in the germline V gene (reference sequence). The CDR3 is made up of 15 amino acids. CDR3 DNA sequence: TGTGCCAGCAGCCCACGACAGTCATCCCTAGGTGGCTACACCTTC. Translation: CASSPRQSSLGGYTF.

The chain employs TRBV11-2 and TRBJ1-2; a weak D match, TRBD1 (5 bases). Germline-derived CDR1 and CDR2 are SGHAT and FQNNGV. This CDR3 has 15 residues. Trimming removed 8 bases from V and 0 bases from J, with 16 bases in between. Written as DNA, the CDR3 is TGTGCCAGCTCGCCCCTCCGGGGGGCTAACTATGGCTACACCTTC. This encodes CASSPLRGANYGYTF.